A single sample is the source of the 8 T cell receptor beta chains below, sequenced in a study of T cell responses to AZD1222 COVID-19 vaccine. Sequenced by immunoSEQ multiplex PCR; TCRdb stores in-frame clones only, minus some. The repertoire holds 100,000 or so clones, 90% seen once, with 1% to 1.5% in the top ten. This material consisted of peripheral blood, taken on day 0 of AZD1222 vaccination. These receptors were obtained from an adult in good health.

This clone was seen once. The J gene is TRBJ2-1, the V gene TRBV5-1, with 9 bases identical to TRBD2. There are 17 residues in the CDR3. The germline V gene has CDR1 SGHRS and CDR2 YFSETQ. The junction had 9 bases not matched to a gene; V was cut back by 0 bases and J by 5 bases. CDR3 sequence reads: CASSLDPAGGNNNEQFF. For the CDR3, the DNA is TGCGCCAGCAGCTTGGACCCAGCGGGGGGAAATAACAATGAGCAGTTCTTC.

This clone appeared a few times. V is TRBV15 and J is TRBJ1-5, with D possibly matching TRBD1 (6 bases). The germline V gene encodes CDR1 LNHNV and CDR2 YYDKDF (reference sequence). The CDR3 is 14 amino acids. Trimming took off 3 bases at V and 6 bases at J, with 12 bases between the two ends. The CDR3 region is CATSRGGAGQPQHF. Written as DNA, the CDR3 is TGTGCCACCAGCAGGGGGGGGGCCGGTCAGCCCCAGCATTTT.

The V call is TRBV7-9, the J call TRBJ1-2; D gene ambiguous. The CDR3 is 11 residues long. V was cut by 5 bases and J by 7 bases, with 8 bases left in between. Germline V gives CDR1 SEHNR, CDR2 FQNEAQ (reference sequence). CDR3 bases: TGTGCCAGCAGCCCTGGGAGTGGCTACACCTTC. It codes for CASSPGSGYTF.

This clone has a single count. The chain recombines TRBV27 with TRBJ1-2, with 7 bases fitting TRBD1. CDR3 length: 14 amino acids. CDR1 and CDR2 (germline): MNHEY, SMNVEV (reference sequence). The junction had 8 bases not matched to a gene; V was cut back by 6 bases and J by 4 bases. The CDR3 nucleotides are TGTGCCAGCAGCCCCGGGACAGCCTTCTATGGCTACACCTTC. Amino acid sequence: CASSPGTAFYGYTF.

The chain has TRBV28 and TRBJ1-2; D may be TRBD1 (5 bases). There are 15 residues in the CDR3. Trimming shortened V by 6 bases and J by 4 bases, and 18 bases separated the two germline ends. Germline loops: CDR1 MDHEN, CDR2 SYDVKM. Here the CDR3 DNA reads TGTGCCAGCAGCTTGGGGGGGGTATTGAGCTATGGCTACACCTTC. It specifies CASSLGGVLSYGYTF.

The chain links TRBV6-5 to TRBJ1-4; TRBD1 might be the D (6 bases). V lost 6 bases and J 3 bases, leaving 11 bases between the germline ends. This CDR3 has 14 residues. The germline gives CDR1 MNHEY, CDR2 SVGAGI. Written as DNA, the CDR3 is TGTGCCAGCAGCGTGGACAGCGCTAATGAAAAACTGTTTTTT. This encodes CASSVDSANEKLFF.

V and J are TRBV7-9 and TRBJ1-1, with TRBD1 as a possible D gene (6 bases). The V end lost 4 bases, the J end lost 2 bases, and 14 bases lay between the germline ends. Germline V gives CDR1 SEHNR, CDR2 FQNEAQ (reference sequence). CDR3 length: 15 amino acids. In DNA form, the CDR3 reads TGTGCCAGCAGCTCGCCCAACAGGGATAACACTGAAGCTTTCTTT. Encoded protein: CASSSPNRDNTEAFF.

This clone was recorded a few times. The chain uses TRBV30 and TRBJ1-1, with D unresolved. The germline CDR1 and CDR2 sequences are GTSNPN and SVGIG (reference sequence). Trimming stripped 2 bases from V and 1 base from J, with 5 bases between. CDR3 length: 12 amino acids. Here the CDR3 reads CAWSKGNTEAFF. CDR3 DNA: TGTGCCTGGAGTAAAGGGAACACTGAAGCTTTCTTT.